This TCR beta chain was sequenced for a study of cytomegalovirus exposure and HLA in healthy donors. Study summary: The early release's HLA-typed donors yielded approximately 82 million unique TCRs.

Study-level points and caveats: Data from an earlier analysis indicated that most TCR beta V segments were productive either about 90% or about 30% of the time.

Trimming cost V 5 bases and J 7 bases, with 14 bases left between them. Germline V gives CDR1 MDHEN, CDR2 SYDVKM. The CDR3 runs to 13 residues. The PCR used 60 Vbeta and 13 Jbeta primers. Profiling relied on immunoSEQ multiplex PCR, and the TCRdb table lists in-frame clones only, not all of them. The data contain over 130,000 clones, roughly four fifths of them singletons. About this clone itself: Its antigen is unidentified.

This clonotype originated in a man aged 25 to 45 in good health and CMV-seropositive. The sample was PBMCs. The chain links TRBV28 to TRBJ1-1; D is unclear. The CDR3 here is CASSLIDINEAFF. CDR3 DNA: TGTGCCAGCAGTCTAATCGACATCAATGAAGCTTTCTTT.